This T cell receptor (beta chain) was found in a study of T-cell memory formation after mild COVID-19. Overall study findings and caveats: Clones that got smaller from day 15 to 85 had even CD4/CD8, while clones growing later tipped toward CD4+.

Per the germline V gene, CDR1 is SNHLY and CDR2 is FYNNEI. The J segment lost 0 bases and the V segment lost 7 bases, leaving 20 bases of the junction unmatched. The CDR3 length is 20 residues. One entry per CDR3 protein results from TCRdb running MiXCR on the 5' RACE reads. Of fewer than 200,000 distinct CDR3 sequences detected, about an eighth appear once; the ten largest clones hold approximately 3.5%. This clonotype was found many times. As yet, its antigen is unknown. Sequencing was performed on PBMCs or a T cell subset sorted from them (not recorded which). This clonotype was obtained from a young man who had mild COVID-19 (a few samples of this study predate the infection). Cell type and time point are not known. This chain links TRBV2 with TRBJ2-4; 8 nucleotides match TRBD2. The CDR3 bases are TGTGCCAGCAAGGAGCGCTGGGCGGGGGGACAACGGCTAGCCAAAAACATTCAGTACTTC. It codes for CASKERWAGGQRLAKNIQYF.